The sequence of this T cell receptor beta chain was determined in a study of T cells in Graves' hyperthyroidism and ophthalmopathy (dated by TCRdb to about 2019). Regarding the research as a whole: Peripheral blood samples were taken at the time of initial diagnosis, prior to any treatment. Whether ophthalmopathy could be predicted prospectively was tested in an independent validation cohort made up of under 20 hyperthyroidism patients plus 17 patients who later progressed to ophthalmopathy. TCR V-J signatures able to tell the groups apart were searched for in a discovery cohort of 100 patients, of whom around 43 had Graves' ophthalmopathy and under 65 had stable Graves' hyperthyroidism. The paper reports TCR Vbeta CDR3 sequencing of roughly 140 peripheral blood samples: around 45 ophthalmopathy, under 80 hyperthyroidism and roughly 17 progressor patients. Thyroid tissue and blood T-cell repertoires from six Graves' hyperthyroidism patients were also compared in the study. After sampling, hyperthyroidism patients received methimazole starting at 30 mg daily, and ophthalmopathy patients received high-dose intravenous methylprednisolone. The 100 discovery patients were divided at random into training and test sets in a 7:3 ratio. The paper's findings and limits, for the study overall: Sample size was not statistically predetermined, and blinding of investigators to group allocation was not performed. A model built on a 13 V-J signature distinguished ophthalmopathy from stable hyperthyroidism, reaching 85% to 90% sensitivity and 81.08% specificity in cross-validation and 80%/75% in testing. In validation, the model predicted progression to ophthalmopathy a median of 6.5 months before onset, with approximately 70% sensitivity and roughly 73% specificity. Most expanded thyroid clonotypes (frequency above 0.001) were also detected in blood, a finding suggesting that blood repertoires may reflect thyroid immune responses.

Hyperthyroidism patients were aged 18 to 65 years and newly diagnosed, with disease duration of less than 2 months. Patients with uncontrolled infections, other autoimmune diseases, pregnancy or lactation were excluded. Diagnoses were established on the basis of clinical symptoms, serum thyroxine and TRAb, thyroid ultrasound, and orbital computed tomography. Blood from progressor patients was drawn when they were first diagnosed with hyperthyroidism, before any ophthalmopathy symptoms appeared. Ficoll-Paque density gradient centrifugation was used to isolate PBMCs from under 11 ml of fresh peripheral blood. Progressor patients were first diagnosed with Graves' hyperthyroidism and then developed ophthalmopathy during follow-up. Trizol reagent was used to extract total RNA, and RNA quality was then checked on an Agilent 2100 Bioanalyzer. The germline ends are 3 bases apart after V is trimmed by 3 bases and J by 1 base. Sequences MNHEY (CDR1) and SVGEGT (CDR2) are obtained from the germline V gene. From cysteine to phenylalanine, the CDR3 is 12 amino acids long. The retained sequence is limited to the CDR3, 36 bases, with the frame set at the first base.

About this clonotype itself: What this receptor recognizes is not known. Per-nucleotide qualities are absent, and no much larger clonotype sits a single base away.

TCR beta CDR3 regions were amplified from RNA transcripts. For the first round of RT-PCR on the TCR CDR3, the HTBI primer set was used together with the Qiagen OneStep RT-PCR kit. Libraries were constructed in a second round of multiplex PCR, after which size selection and purification were performed. Paired-end sequencing of the libraries was performed with 100 bp reads on an Illumina HiSeq2000. The paper's data handling went like this. SOAPnuke was used to process the raw data, with reads discarded if the reads contained adapters or uncalled bases, had a mean Phred below 15, or lacked an exact constant-primer or identifier match. COPE v1.2.5 was used to merge the high-quality paired reads, and each unique nucleotide sequence was defined as a clonotype. MiTCR v1.1 was used to align the clonotypes against IMGT TRBV, TRBD and TRBJ reference segments. The analysis was restricted to V-J combinations with a frequency above 0.0001, which together covered 99.2% of the repertoires. A TCS score was defined as the ratio between F50 (clonal expansion) and ExV (chaos), using BLOSUM62-based TCRdist between CDR3 peptides within each V-J. Welch's t-statistics and random forest reduced 500 to 550 V-J features to about 12, which were used in a naive Bayes classifier (R e1071). The raw public data were reprocessed by TCRdb itself: fastp quality trimming at Q25, MiXCR clonotype calling, in-frame beta chains only. Identical CDR3 protein sequences are pooled into one entry, listed with their most common genes and DNA. These V and J calls rely on TCRdb rather than the paper's analysis. The table for this sample lists 370,000 or so distinct CDR3 sequences; approximately 13% of them were counted only once. The top ten constitute less than 25% of the sample.

Sequencing was carried out using blood. The TCR originated in a man in his thirties or forties with Graves' hyperthyroidism that later progressed to Graves' ophthalmopathy. This sequence uses TRBV6-2 or TRBV6-3 and TRBJ1-2; no D gene is confidently identified. CDR3 loop: CASSYYNYGYTF. DNA sequence: TGTGCCAGCAGTTATTATAACTATGGCTACACCTTC.